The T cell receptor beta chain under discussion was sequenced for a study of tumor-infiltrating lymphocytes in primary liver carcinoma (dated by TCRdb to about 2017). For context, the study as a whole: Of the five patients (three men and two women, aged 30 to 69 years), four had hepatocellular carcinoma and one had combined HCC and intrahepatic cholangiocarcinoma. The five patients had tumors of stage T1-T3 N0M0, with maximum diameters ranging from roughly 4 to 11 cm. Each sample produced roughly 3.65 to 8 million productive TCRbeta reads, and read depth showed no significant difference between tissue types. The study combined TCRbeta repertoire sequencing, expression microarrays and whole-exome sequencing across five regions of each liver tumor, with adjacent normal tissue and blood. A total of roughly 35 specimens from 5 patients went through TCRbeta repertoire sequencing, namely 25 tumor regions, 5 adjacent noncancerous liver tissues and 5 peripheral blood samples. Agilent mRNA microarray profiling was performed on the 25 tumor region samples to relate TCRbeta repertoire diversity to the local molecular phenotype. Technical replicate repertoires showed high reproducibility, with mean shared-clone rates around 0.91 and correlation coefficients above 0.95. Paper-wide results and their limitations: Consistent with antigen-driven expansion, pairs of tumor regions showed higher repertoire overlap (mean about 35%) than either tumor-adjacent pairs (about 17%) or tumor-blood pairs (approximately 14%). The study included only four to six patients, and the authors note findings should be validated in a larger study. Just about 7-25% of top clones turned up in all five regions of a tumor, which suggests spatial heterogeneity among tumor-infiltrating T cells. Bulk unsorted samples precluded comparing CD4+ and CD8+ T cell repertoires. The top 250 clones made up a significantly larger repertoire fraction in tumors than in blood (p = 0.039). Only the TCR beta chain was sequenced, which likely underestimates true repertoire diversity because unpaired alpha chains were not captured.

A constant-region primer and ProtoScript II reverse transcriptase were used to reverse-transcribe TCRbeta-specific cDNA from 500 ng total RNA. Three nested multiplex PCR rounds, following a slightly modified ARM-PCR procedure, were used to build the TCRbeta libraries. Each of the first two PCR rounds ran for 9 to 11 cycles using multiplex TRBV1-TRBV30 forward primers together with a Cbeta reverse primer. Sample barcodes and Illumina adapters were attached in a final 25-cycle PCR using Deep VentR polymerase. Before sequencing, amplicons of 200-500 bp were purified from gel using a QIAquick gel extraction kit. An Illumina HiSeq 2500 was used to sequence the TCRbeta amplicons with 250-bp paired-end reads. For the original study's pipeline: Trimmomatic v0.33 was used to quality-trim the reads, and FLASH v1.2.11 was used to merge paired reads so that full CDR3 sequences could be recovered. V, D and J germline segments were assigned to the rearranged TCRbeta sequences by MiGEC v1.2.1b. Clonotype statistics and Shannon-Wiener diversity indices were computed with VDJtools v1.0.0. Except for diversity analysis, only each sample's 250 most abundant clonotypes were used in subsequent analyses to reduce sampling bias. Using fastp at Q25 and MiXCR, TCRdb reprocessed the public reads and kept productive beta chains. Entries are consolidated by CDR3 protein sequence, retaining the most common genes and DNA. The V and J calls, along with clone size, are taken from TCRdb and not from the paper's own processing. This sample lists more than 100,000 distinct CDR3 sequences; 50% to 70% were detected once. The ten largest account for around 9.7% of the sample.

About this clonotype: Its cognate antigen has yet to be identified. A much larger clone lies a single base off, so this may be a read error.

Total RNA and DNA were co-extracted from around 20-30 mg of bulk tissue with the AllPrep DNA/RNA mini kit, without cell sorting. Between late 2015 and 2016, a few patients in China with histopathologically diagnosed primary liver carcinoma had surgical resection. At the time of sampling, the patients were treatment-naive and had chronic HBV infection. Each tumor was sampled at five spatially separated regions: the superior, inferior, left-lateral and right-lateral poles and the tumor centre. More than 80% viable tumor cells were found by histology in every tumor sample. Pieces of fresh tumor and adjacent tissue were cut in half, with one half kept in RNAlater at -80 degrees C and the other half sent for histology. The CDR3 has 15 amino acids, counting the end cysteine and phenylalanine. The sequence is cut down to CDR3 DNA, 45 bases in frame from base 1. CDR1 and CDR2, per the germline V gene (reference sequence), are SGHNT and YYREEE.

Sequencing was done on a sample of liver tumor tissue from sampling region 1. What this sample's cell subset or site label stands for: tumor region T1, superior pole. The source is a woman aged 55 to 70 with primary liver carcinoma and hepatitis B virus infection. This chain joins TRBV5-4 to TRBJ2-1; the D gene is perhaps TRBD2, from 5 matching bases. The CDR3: CTSSLGGLGVNEQFF. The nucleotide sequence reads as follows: TGTACCAGCAGCTTGGGCGGGCTAGGTGTCAATGAGCAGTTCTTC.